This passage covers 32 T cell receptor beta chains from one sample sequenced in a study of beta chain features in type 1 diabetes. The entirety of the isolated RNA underwent reverse transcription, so expressed TCRB transcripts were sequenced. Measured with immunoSEQ multiplex PCR; TCRdb has only the in-frame clones, and not every one. The sample has under 900,000 clones; under 20% are singletons. Sequencing was performed on naive CD4+ T cells from blood. Receptors were obtained from a woman between 18 and 30 years old in good health.

This sequence joins TRBV7-8 and TRBJ1-5; D is perhaps TRBD1 (5 bases). Trimming took 1 base from V and 4 from J, leaving 11 bases between them. Per germline, CDR1 SGHVS and CDR2 FQNEAQ. This CDR3 spans 15 amino acids. The CDR3 sequence: CASSLVVQGNQPQHF. CDR3 DNA: TGTGCCAGCAGCTTAGTTGTCCAGGGTAATCAGCCCCAGCATTTT.

V gene TRBV7-3 combines with J gene TRBJ2-3; TRBD1 agrees at 8 bases. V dropped 5 bases and J dropped 2; count of bases not matched to a gene: 9. From germline, CDR1 is SGHTA and CDR2 FQGTGA. This CDR3 comprises 16 residues. The CDR3 protein is CASSQGWGQATDTQYF. CDR3 nucleotide sequence: TGTGCCAGCAGCCAAGGGTGGGGACAGGCCACAGATACGCAGTATTTT.

This clone was recorded only once. The CDR3 spells CASSVDRTHHLNTEAFF. The CDR3 nucleotides read TGTGCCAGCAGCGTGGACAGAACCCATCATTTGAACACTGAAGCTTTCTTT. The rearrangement joins TRBV5-4 to TRBJ1-1; maybe TRBD1 (6 bases). The CDR3 spans 17 residues. Trimming removed 4 bases from V and 0 bases from J, with 19 bases in between. CDR1 and CDR2 from the germline V gene are SGHNT and YYREEE (reference sequence).

The V gene is TRBV29-1, the J gene TRBJ1-4; tentatively, D is TRBD1 (5 bases). V was cut by 6 bases and J by 9 bases, with 20 bases left in between. The CDR3 covers 14 residues. Germline CDR1 SQVTM, CDR2 ANQGSEA. CDR3 region: CSVLTHDRGQKLFF. DNA of the CDR3: TGCAGCGTACTAACTCACGACAGAGGCCAAAAACTGTTTTTT.

The chain links TRBV4-2 to TRBJ2-4; D may be TRBD1 (6 bases). V lost 5 bases to trimming and J lost 8 bases, with 13 bases between them. CDR1 is LGHNA and CDR2 is YNFKEQ in the germline V gene. This CDR3 region has 13 residues. The CDR3 reads CASSNEGVDIQYF. The DNA for the CDR3 is TGTGCCAGCAGCAATGAGGGGGTGGACATTCAGTACTTC.

V and J are TRBV27 and TRBJ2-3, with a possible D match to TRBD1 (6 bases). V lost 9 bases to trimming and J lost 3 bases, with 10 bases between them. CDR3 length: 12 amino acids. Germline CDR1 and CDR2: MNHEY and SMNVEV (reference sequence). This CDR3 reads CARWGRTDTQYF. The CDR3, as DNA: TGTGCCAGATGGGGGCGAACAGATACGCAGTATTTT.

This clone appeared once. The chain joins TRBV27 to TRBJ1-5; 8 nucleotides align to TRBD1. The CDR3 loop spans 15 amino acids. V lost 5 bases, J lost 6 bases, and 9 bases stayed unmatched. Germline V lookup: CDR1 MNHEY, CDR2 SMNVEV (reference sequence). The CDR3 DNA follows: TGTGCCAGCAGTATGACGATGACAGGGGTTCAGCCCCAGCATTTT. Translating gives CASSMTMTGVQPQHF.

The chain joins TRBV15 to TRBJ2-4; no definite D call. Germline CDR1 LNHNV, CDR2 YYDKDF (reference sequence). The CDR3 has 13 residues. Trimming took 5 bases from V and 8 from J, leaving 13 bases between them. CDR3 protein: CATSLTLNDIQYF. The CDR3 nucleotides are TGTGCCACCAGCTTAACCCTCAATGACATTCAGTACTTC.

This clone was counted a single time. The chain employs TRBV7-3 and TRBJ2-2, with TRBD2 as a possible D gene (5 bases). Looked up from germline, CDR1 is SGHTA and CDR2 is FQGTGA. The V end lost 3 bases, the J end lost 5 bases, and 13 bases lay between the germline ends. This CDR3 has 15 amino acids. The CDR3 loop reads CASSLRGPTTGELFF. In nucleotides, the CDR3 is TGTGCCAGCAGCTTGCGAGGGCCTACTACCGGGGAGCTGTTTTTT.

Points on this clone: Other DNA sequences in this specimen translate into the identical CDR3. The CDR3 DNA reads as TGCGCCAGCAGCTTAGATGGGGGTTCCTACAATGAGCAGTTCTTC. Protein: CASSLDGGSYNEQFF. The J gene is TRBJ2-1, the V gene TRBV5-1; D may correspond to TRBD1 or TRBD2 (5 bases each). Germline CDR1 is SGHRS and CDR2 is YFSETQ. This CDR3 has 15 residues. Trimming shortened V by 2 bases and J by 1 base, and 10 bases separated the two germline ends.

This clone was seen a few times. The rearrangement uses TRBV6-5 and TRBJ2-7; tentative D call: TRBD2 (6 bases). The germline V gene has CDR1 MNHEY and CDR2 SVGAGI. This CDR3 spans 13 amino acids. Trimming left V 7 bases short and J 5 bases short, with 15 bases between. Here the CDR3 reads CASTPPGEDEQYF. For the CDR3, the DNA is TGTGCCAGCACTCCTCCGGGAGAAGACGAGCAGTACTTC.

This clone was counted only a few times. Compared with germline, one end of the junction differs, possibly owing to a read error. V usage is TRBV7-7 and J usage is TRBJ2-1; TRBD2 agrees at 8 bases. Germline loops: CDR1 SSHAT, CDR2 FNYEAQ (reference sequence). The CDR3 is 16 amino acids. The CDR3 bases are TGTGCTAGCAGCCCACTAGCGGCAAGCTCCTACAATGAGCAGTTCTTC. Translation gives CASSPLAASSYNEQFF.

This clone turned up a few times. The V call is TRBV7-8, the J call TRBJ2-5, with 9 nucleotides matching TRBD2. Per the germline V gene, CDR1 is SGHVS and CDR2 is FQNEAQ. J gave up 4 bases and V 5 bases, and 11 bases lay outside the gene matches. The CDR3 covers 16 residues. The CDR3 loop reads CASSPRAGGVRETQYF. DNA for the CDR3: TGTGCCAGCAGCCCCCGAGCGGGAGGCGTCAGAGAGACCCAGTACTTC.

This clone was picked up a small number of times. The chain employs TRBV19 and TRBJ2-5; 9 bases line up with TRBD1. V shed 3 bases and J 2 bases; nucleotides not matched to a gene: 4. Germline assignment: CDR1 LNHDA and CDR2 SQIVND (reference sequence). The length of the CDR3 is 15 residues. The DNA of the CDR3 is TGTGCCAGTAGTATTATGGGACAGGGACAAGAGACCCAGTACTTC. Translation gives CASSIMGQGQETQYF.

This clone was observed a handful of times. The rearrangement joins TRBV7-2 to TRBJ2-1; perhaps TRBD2 as D (5 bases). Per the germline V gene, CDR1 is SGHTA and CDR2 is FQGNSA. V shed 1 base and J shed 11 bases, with 15 bases lying between them. The CDR3 is 14 residues long. The CDR3 here is CASSLEVRDYKQFF. For the CDR3, the DNA is TGTGCCAGCAGCTTAGAGGTCCGGGATTATAAGCAGTTCTTC.

There are a few counts of this clone. The V gene is TRBV4-3, the J gene TRBJ2-5; maybe TRBD2 (6 bases). V was trimmed by 1 base and J by 2 bases, leaving 8 bases between them. This CDR3 region has 14 residues. From germline, CDR1 is LGHNA and CDR2 YSLEER. The CDR3 region has the DNA TGCGCCAGCAGCCAAGGCGGGGCGCAAGAGACCCAGTACTTC. Amino acids: CASSQGGAQETQYF.

This clone was recorded a few times. Other DNA sequences within the sample encode an identical CDR3. The chain is built from TRBV7-9 and TRBJ2-5; TRBD1 aligns across 9 bases. Germline CDR1 reads SEHNR; CDR2 reads FQNEAQ (reference sequence). V lost 1 base to trimming and J lost 5 bases; unmatched junction nucleotides: 14. The CDR3 is 18 residues long. CDR3 DNA: TGTGCCAGCAGCTTAGGTCGCGGGTACAGGGGGCTTGTGGAGACCCAGTACTTC. Protein: CASSLGRGYRGLVETQYF.

This clone appeared a few times. The J gene is TRBJ2-5, the V gene TRBV11-2, with D possibly matching TRBD1 (6 bases). The J call is uncertain, as TRBJ2-7 better fits the DNA end. CDR3 length equals 14 residues. Germline CDR1 SGHAT, CDR2 FQNNGV. This CDR3 is CASSLGQYQYEQYF. In DNA, the CDR3 is TGTGCCAGCAGCCTAGGACAGTATCAATACGAGCAGTACTTC.

As for this clone: At the DNA level, this CDR3 is encoded by other sequences in the same sample as well. The chain recombines TRBV18 with TRBJ1-1; possibly TRBD1 for D (5 bases). Germline V CDR1 and CDR2: KGHSH, LQKENI. Trimming pared 1 base from V and 3 bases from J, leaving 6 bases between. CDR3 length: 13 residues. Written as DNA, the CDR3 is TGTGCCAGCTCACCACGGGGGGACACTGAAGCTTTCTTT. It yields the protein CASSPRGDTEAFF.

This clone was found a few times. The V call is TRBV7-9, the J call TRBJ1-1; 9 bases align to TRBD1. The V segment lost 6 bases and the J segment 2 bases; nucleotides outside the gene matches: 4. The CDR3 has 14 residues. CDR1 is SEHNR and CDR2 is FQNEAQ in the germline V gene (reference sequence). Here the CDR3 reads CASRRGQGNTEAFF. As DNA, the CDR3 is TGTGCCAGCAGAAGGGGACAGGGTAACACTGAAGCTTTCTTT.

This chain's CDR3 is CASRESSRDTQYF. The CDR3 DNA sequence: TGTGCCAGCAGGGAGTCTAGTAGGGATACGCAGTATTTT. This rearrangement joins TRBV6-5 to TRBJ2-3; D remains ambiguous. The germline gives CDR1 MNHEY, CDR2 SVGAGI. This CDR3 contains 13 residues. The ends were cut back, 6 bases at V and 6 bases at J, with 13 bases in the middle.

The chain employs TRBV11-2 and TRBJ2-1; 7 bases line up with TRBD2. Germline V gene lookup returns CDR1 SGHAT and CDR2 FQNNGV. The CDR3 runs 18 residues. The V segment lost 8 bases and the J segment 7 bases; nucleotides outside the gene matches: 23. CDR3: CASGETGRVSRSGNEQFF. The CDR3 region has the DNA TGTGCCAGCGGCGAAACGGGGAGGGTCTCCCGATCGGGGAATGAGCAGTTCTTC. The full variable domain, with the rest looked up from reference TRBV11-2 and TRBJ2-1, is EAGVAQSPRYKIIEKRQSVAFWCNPISGHATLYWYQQILGQGPKLLIQFQNNGVVDDSQLPKDRFSAERLKGVDSTLKIQPAKLEDSAVYLCASGETGRVSRSGNEQFFGPGTRLTVL.

The J gene is TRBJ1-5, the V gene TRBV15; 8 bases align to TRBD1. CDR3 length: 16 amino acids. The germline gives CDR1 LNHNV, CDR2 YYDKDF (reference sequence). The junction had 6 bases not matched to a gene; V was cut back by 3 bases and J by 2 bases. Here the CDR3 reads CATSRRQGKGNQPQHF. CDR3 DNA: TGTGCCACCAGCAGGAGACAGGGGAAGGGCAATCAGCCCCAGCATTTT.

This clone was recorded a few times. The V and J genes are TRBV9 and TRBJ2-3; TRBD2 matches 9 bases. Germline V gene sequence: CDR1 SGDLS, CDR2 YYNGEE. V shed 2 bases and J 4 bases; nucleotides not matched to a gene: 11. This CDR3 spans 17 amino acids. The CDR3 here is CASSVGFSGSWADTQYF. The CDR3 region has the DNA TGTGCCAGCAGCGTCGGGTTTAGCGGGAGTTGGGCAGATACGCAGTATTTT.

This chain uses TRBV6-6 with TRBJ2-7; 8 bases align to TRBD1. The CDR3 is made up of 14 amino acids. The germline V gene encodes CDR1 MNHNY and CDR2 SVGAGI (reference sequence). With V trimmed by 4 bases and J by 2 bases, 4 bases remained unmatched. As DNA, the CDR3 is TGTGCCAGCAGTTCGGAACAGGGGGCCTACGAGCAGTACTTC. Translated: CASSSEQGAYEQYF.

This chain links TRBV9 with TRBJ2-7; D is uncertain. CDR3 size: 14 residues. The V gene's germline CDR1 is SGDLS and CDR2 YYNGEE. The V and J ends lost 0 bases and 3 bases respectively, with 10 bases between them. Here the CDR3 reads CASSVAHGGYEQYF. In DNA form, the CDR3 reads TGTGCCAGCAGCGTAGCCCACGGCGGCTACGAGCAGTACTTC.

The chain combines TRBV7-3 with TRBJ2-1; TRBD1 aligns across 7 bases. Germline V CDR1 and CDR2: SGHTA, FQGTGA. The CDR3 has 13 residues. Unmatched junction bases numbered 7, after V lost 5 bases and J lost 9 bases. The CDR3 nucleotides read TGTGCCAGCAGCGAGGGACAGTGGGTTGAGCAGTTCTTC. Residues: CASSEGQWVEQFF.

Only a few counts were recorded for this clone. The rearrangement joins TRBV10-3 to TRBJ2-2, with 16 bases identical to TRBD2. V lost 3 bases to trimming and J lost 6 bases; unmatched junction nucleotides: 7. The CDR3 sequence is 18 residues long. Germline CDR1 ENHRY, CDR2 SYGVKD. CDR3 in DNA: TGTGCCATCAGTGACCCCCCGGGACTAGCGGGAGGGGCCGGGGAGCTGTTTTTT. Its protein is CAISDPPGLAGGAGELFF.

This clone was recorded once. The rearrangement links TRBV6-6 to TRBJ2-5; the match to TRBD2 covers 7 bases. The CDR3 totals 14 residues. The ends lost 6 bases at V and 5 bases at J; junction bases unmatched: 9. Germline CDR1 MNHNY, CDR2 SVGAGI (reference sequence). CDR3 protein: CASRQSGDGETQYF. Here the CDR3 DNA reads TGTGCCAGCAGACAAAGCGGGGATGGGGAGACCCAGTACTTC.

This rearrangement joins TRBV10-3 to TRBJ2-5; maybe TRBD2 (7 bases). Trimming stripped 8 bases from V and 5 bases from J, with 15 bases between. Looked up from germline, CDR1 is ENHRY and CDR2 is SYGVKD. CDR3 length equals 13 residues. CDR3 coding DNA: TGTGCCATCGCGGAACAGGGAGGGGAGACCCAGTACTTC. Its protein product is CAIAEQGGETQYF.

The CDR3 is CASSALWTGDDQPQHF. The CDR3 DNA sequence: TGTGCCAGCTCAGCTCTCTGGACAGGGGATGATCAGCCCCAGCATTTT. This chain uses TRBV18 with TRBJ1-5; 9 nucleotides line up with TRBD1. Germline CDR1 is KGHSH and CDR2 is LQKENI. Losses at the gene ends were 5 bases for V and 5 bases for J; bases not matched to a gene: 10. This CDR3 has 16 amino acids.

This rearrangement joins TRBV10-2 to TRBJ2-3, with D possibly TRBD2 on 5 matching bases. CDR3 size: 16 residues. Germline values: CDR1 WSHSY, CDR2 SAAADI. V lost 9 bases, J lost 0 bases, and 19 bases lay in between. The CDR3 DNA reads as TGCGCCAGTACCCAGCGGAAGAGATTTAGCACAGATACGCAGTATTTT. This encodes CASTQRKRFSTDTQYF.